This T cell receptor (beta chain) emerged from a study of T cells in Graves' hyperthyroidism and ophthalmopathy (dated by TCRdb to between 2019 and 2020). Regarding the study in general: Peripheral blood was sampled at the time of initial diagnosis, prior to any treatment. To identify distinguishing TCR V-J signatures, a discovery cohort of around 100 patients was used, comprising 40 to 45 with Graves' ophthalmopathy and approximately 57 with stable Graves' hyperthyroidism. Whether ophthalmopathy could be predicted prospectively was tested in an independent validation cohort made up of under 20 hyperthyroidism patients plus 17 patients who later progressed to ophthalmopathy. The 75 to 100 discovery patients were divided at random into training and test sets in a 7:3 ratio. The study also compared thyroid tissue and blood T-cell repertoires from a handful of Graves' hyperthyroidism patients. After sampling, hyperthyroidism patients received methimazole starting at 30 mg daily, and ophthalmopathy patients received high-dose intravenous methylprednisolone. According to the paper, TCR Vbeta CDR3 sequencing was carried out on over 130 peripheral blood samples, which came from approximately 41 ophthalmopathy, 75 to 80 hyperthyroidism and some 17 progressor patients.

The TCR beta CDR3 regions were amplified from the RNA transcripts. A first-round RT-PCR of the TCR CDR3 used the HTBI primer set with the Qiagen OneStep RT-PCR kit. The libraries were constructed in a second round of multiplex PCR and then size-selected and purified. Libraries were sequenced paired-end with 100 bp reads on an Illumina HiSeq2000. As for the authors' bioinformatics: SOAPnuke was used to process the raw data, removing reads that contained adapters or uncalled bases, had a mean Phred below 15, or lacked an exact match to the constant primer or identifier. COPE v1.2.5 was used to merge high-quality paired reads, and clonotypes were defined as unique nucleotide sequences. Clonotypes were aligned to IMGT TRBV, TRBD and TRBJ reference segments using MiTCR v1.1. The analysis was restricted to V-J combinations with a frequency above 0.0001, which together covered roughly 99% of the repertoires. The TCS score was defined as the ratio of F50 (clonal expansion) to E x V (chaos), calculated using BLOSUM62-based TCRdist between CDR3 peptides within each V-J. Welch's t-statistics and random forest reduced just over 500 V-J features to about 13, which were used in a naive Bayes classifier (R e1071). The Morisita-Horn index was used to measure how similar the thyroid and blood repertoires were. TCRdb reanalyzed the raw reads on its own, using fastp at Q25 for trimming and MiXCR for clone calling, and kept in-frame beta chains. CDR3 protein sequences are deduplicated, and each keeps its most common genes and DNA. TCRdb, not the authors, supplied the V and J calls. Present in this sample are roughly 800,000 distinct CDR3 sequences, 35% to 45% of which were seen just once. The ten largest clones add up to 7.5% to 9.5% of the sample.

Stable Graves' hyperthyroidism was defined as the absence of progression to ophthalmopathy over 18 months of follow-up. Hyperthyroidism patients were newly diagnosed, had a disease duration of under 2 months, and were aged 18 to 65 years. Exclusion was applied to patients with uncontrolled infections, other autoimmune diseases, pregnancy or lactation. Diagnoses were based on clinical symptoms, serum thyroxine and TRAb, thyroid ultrasound and orbital computed tomography. PBMCs were isolated from roughly 10 ml of fresh peripheral blood by Ficoll-Paque density gradient centrifugation. Trizol reagent was used to extract total RNA, and RNA quality was then checked on an Agilent 2100 Bioanalyzer. As concerns this clonotype: Its antigen remains undetermined. No clone much larger than this one lies a single base away; base qualities are absent.

The junction shows trimming of 6 bases on V and 8 bases on J, and the gene matches do not reach 11 bases of it. The germline V gene specifies SNHLY as CDR1 and FYNNEI as CDR2. The CDR3 starts with the cysteine, ends with the phenylalanine, and has 14 residues. CDR3 DNA only is kept here, 42 bases in frame from base 1. Beyond this particular receptor, the publication reports: Sample size was not statistically predetermined, and blinding of investigators to group allocation was not performed. Most expanded thyroid clonotypes (frequency above 0.001) were also detected in blood, suggesting blood repertoires may reflect thyroid immune responses. In cross-validation, a model built on a 13 V-J signature told ophthalmopathy apart from stable hyperthyroidism with under 90% sensitivity and roughly 81% specificity, and in testing the same model reached 80%/75%. In validation, the model predicted progression to ophthalmopathy with approximately 71% sensitivity and approximately 78% specificity, a median of 6.5 months before onset.

The source material was blood. The clonotype originates from a man younger than 35 with Graves' hyperthyroidism. Here the chain combines TRBV2 and TRBJ2-7; 9 of the junction bases match TRBD1. For the CDR3, the sequence is CASSPTGTGYQQYF. Here is the DNA: TGTGCCAGCAGCCCTACCGGGACAGGGTACCAGCAGTACTTC.